Presented here are 7 T cell receptor beta chains from one specimen sequenced in a study of chemoradiotherapy in HPV16-positive cancers. Method: immunoSEQ multiplex PCR; TCRdb's copy keeps in-frame clones and lacks some. The sample lists fewer than 40,000 clones; 92% were seen once. Sequencing was performed on blood, taken from a patient who underwent chemoradiotherapy. The receptor set was obtained from a human donor with HPV-associated anogenital cancer.

The J gene is TRBJ2-1, the V gene TRBV5-6; 12 bases align to TRBD2. The V segment lost 4 bases and the J segment 5 bases; nucleotides outside the gene matches: 7. The CDR3 is 16 amino acids. CDR1 is SGHDT, CDR2 YYEEEE, per germline. The CDR3 spells CASSATSGGANNEQFF. DNA of the CDR3: TGTGCCAGCAGCGCGACTAGCGGGGGCGCAAACAATGAGCAGTTCTTC.

The chain has TRBV2 and TRBJ1-5; D remains unclear. The CDR3 covers 17 residues. The V and J ends lost 6 bases and 1 base respectively, with 19 bases between them. Germline CDR1 reads SNHLY; CDR2 reads FYNNEI. The CDR3 is CASRPRAPRRSNQPQHF. The CDR3 DNA reads TGTGCCAGCAGGCCCCGGGCTCCCCGGAGAAGCAATCAGCCCCAGCATTTT.

This sequence joins TRBV29-1 and TRBJ1-1, with TRBD1 identical over 7 bases. This CDR3 has 13 amino acids. Unmatched junction bases numbered 8, after V lost 0 bases and J lost 10 bases. The germline CDR1 and CDR2 sequences are SQVTM and ANQGSEA. The CDR3 here is CSVEEQGQYAAFF. CDR3 bases: TGCAGCGTTGAAGAGCAGGGACAGTATGCAGCTTTCTTT.

The CDR3 DNA follows: TGTGCCACCGGGATAGGAGGGACTGAAGCTTTCTTT. It yields the protein CATGIGGTEAFF. The chain couples TRBV15 to TRBJ1-1; no firm D call. V was trimmed by 8 bases and J by 5 bases, leaving 12 bases between them. Germline V gene lookup returns CDR1 LNHNV and CDR2 YYDKDF (reference sequence). The CDR3 consists of 12 residues.

This chain connects TRBV5-4 to TRBJ2-1; D gene unclear. The V gene's germline CDR1 is SGHNT and CDR2 YYREEE (reference sequence). Trimming pared 0 bases from V and 2 bases from J, leaving 9 bases between. The CDR3 loop spans 15 amino acids. The DNA of the CDR3 is TGTGCCAGCAGCTTGGCGGCTTCCCCCTACAATGAGCAGTTCTTC. It is translated as CASSLAASPYNEQFF. Drawing the rest from reference TRBV5-4 and TRBJ2-1, the complete variable domain is ETGVTQSPTHLIKTRGQQVTLRCSSQSGHNTVSWYQQALGQGPQFIFQYYREEENGRGNFPPRFSGLQFPNYSSELNVNALELDDSALYLCASSLAASPYNEQFFGPGTRLTVL.

The chain is built from TRBV27 and TRBJ1-2, with D possibly TRBD1 on 5 matching bases. Trimming took off 2 bases at V and 4 bases at J, with 11 bases between the two ends. This CDR3 contains 14 residues. In germline, CDR1 is MNHEY, CDR2 SMNVEV (reference sequence). Here the CDR3 DNA reads TGTGCCAGCAGTTTACGAGGACACCCCTATGGCTACACCTTC. Amino acid sequence: CASSLRGHPYGYTF.

V usage is TRBV6-5 and J usage is TRBJ2-2; maybe TRBD2 (6 bases). Germline V gives CDR1 MNHEY, CDR2 SVGAGI. The V and J ends lost 0 bases and 9 bases respectively, with 14 bases between them. This CDR3 is 15 amino acids long. The CDR3 protein is CASSYSSLASRELFF. The CDR3 bases are TGTGCCAGCAGTTACTCGAGCCTAGCGAGCAGGGAGCTGTTTTTT.